This T cell receptor beta chain is from a study of blood T cell repertoires in COVID-19. Turning to the study itself: Sites across the United States, Italy and Spain contributed samples from acute and convalescent COVID-19. The analysed material was cDNA or gDNA that came from T cells, B-cell-depleted T cells, or PBMCs.

The germline V and J ends were trimmed by 5 bases and 4 bases, with 11 bases remaining between them. The CDR3 spans 13 residues. Under the authors' procedure: Reference gene primer amplification yielded estimated nucleated cell counts. Profiled with immunoSEQ multiplex PCR; TCRdb holds only in-frame clones, not every one. For V, J and clone size, that table is used; D and trimming come from the DNA. This sample carries about 150,000 clones, roughly 89% of them seen once, and the ten largest clones take less than 0.6%. Only one count was recorded for this clone. This TCR came from a man over 45 with acute or convalescent COVID-19. The sequencing input was peripheral blood. V gene TRBV12-3 or TRBV12-4 combines with J gene TRBJ1-2, with a tentative D call TRBD1 (5 bases). The DNA of the CDR3 is TGTGCCAGCAGTCCAGGACAAGCCTATGGCTACACCTTC. It encodes CASSPGQAYGYTF.